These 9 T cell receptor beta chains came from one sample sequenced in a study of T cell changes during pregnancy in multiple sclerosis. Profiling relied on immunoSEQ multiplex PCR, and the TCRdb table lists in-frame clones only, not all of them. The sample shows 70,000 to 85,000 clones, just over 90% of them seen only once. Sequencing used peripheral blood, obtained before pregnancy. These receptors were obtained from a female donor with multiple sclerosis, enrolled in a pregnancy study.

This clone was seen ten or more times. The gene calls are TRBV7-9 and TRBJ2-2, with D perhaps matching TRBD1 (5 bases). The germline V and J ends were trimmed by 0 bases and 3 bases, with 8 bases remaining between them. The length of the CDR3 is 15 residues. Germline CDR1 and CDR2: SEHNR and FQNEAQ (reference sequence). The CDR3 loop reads CASSLAGPDTGELFF. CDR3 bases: TGTGCCAGCAGCTTAGCGGGGCCCGACACCGGGGAGCTGTTTTTT.

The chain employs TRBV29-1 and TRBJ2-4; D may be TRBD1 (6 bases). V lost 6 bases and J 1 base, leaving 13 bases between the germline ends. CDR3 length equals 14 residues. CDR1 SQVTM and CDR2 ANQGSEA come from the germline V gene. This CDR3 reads CSVGRTGAKNIQYF. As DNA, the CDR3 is TGCAGCGTCGGCCGTACAGGGGCCAAAAACATTCAGTACTTC.

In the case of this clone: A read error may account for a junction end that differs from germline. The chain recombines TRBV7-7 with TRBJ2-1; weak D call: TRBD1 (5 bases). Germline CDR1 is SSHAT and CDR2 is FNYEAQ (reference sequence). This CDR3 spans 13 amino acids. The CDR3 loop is CASSFRGHNEQFF. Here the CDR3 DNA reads TGTGCTAGCAGCTTTAGGGGCCACAATGAGCAGTTCTTC.

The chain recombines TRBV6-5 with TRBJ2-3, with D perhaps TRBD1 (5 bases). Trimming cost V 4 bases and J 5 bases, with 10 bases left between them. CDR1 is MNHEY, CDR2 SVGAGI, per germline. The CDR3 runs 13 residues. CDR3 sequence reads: CASSLRQKDTQYF. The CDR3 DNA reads TGTGCCAGCAGTTTACGACAGAAAGATACGCAGTATTTT.

The CDR3 is CASGVGGRATDTQYF. For the CDR3, the DNA is TGTGCCAGCGGAGTTGGCGGGAGGGCTACAGATACGCAGTATTTT. V usage is TRBV9 and J usage is TRBJ2-3; 9 nucleotides agree with TRBD2. CDR1 and CDR2 from the germline V gene are SGDLS and YYNGEE. V was pared by 7 bases and J by 3 bases, with 9 bases of the junction left unmatched. The CDR3 is 15 residues long.

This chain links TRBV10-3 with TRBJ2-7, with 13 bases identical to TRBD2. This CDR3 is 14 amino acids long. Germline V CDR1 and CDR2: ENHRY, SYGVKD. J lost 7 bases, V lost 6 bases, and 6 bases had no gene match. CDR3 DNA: TGTGCCATCAGAGGACTAGCGGGAGTCGAAGAGCAGTACTTC. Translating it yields CAIRGLAGVEEQYF.

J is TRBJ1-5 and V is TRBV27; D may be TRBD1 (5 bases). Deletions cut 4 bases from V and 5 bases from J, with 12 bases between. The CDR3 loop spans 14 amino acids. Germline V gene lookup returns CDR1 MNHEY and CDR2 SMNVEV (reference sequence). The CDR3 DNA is TGTGCCAGCAGTTGGGCACCAGGGTATCAGCCCCAGCATTTT. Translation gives CASSWAPGYQPQHF.

CDR3 loop: CASSQPDRGGGQPQHF. The CDR3 DNA sequence: TGCGCCAGCAGCCAACCAGACAGGGGAGGAGGGCAGCCCCAGCATTTT. The V gene is TRBV4-1, the J gene TRBJ1-5; 8 nucleotides agree with TRBD1. The CDR3 length is 16 residues. The germline CDR1 and CDR2 sequences are MGHRA and YSYEKL. The J segment lost 7 bases and the V segment lost 2 bases, leaving 10 bases of the junction unmatched.

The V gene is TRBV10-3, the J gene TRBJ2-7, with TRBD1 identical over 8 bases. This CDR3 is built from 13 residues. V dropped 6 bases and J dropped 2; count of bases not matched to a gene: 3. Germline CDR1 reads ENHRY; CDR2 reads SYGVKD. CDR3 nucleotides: TGTGCCATCAGGGGACAGGTGGCCTACGAGCAGTACTTC. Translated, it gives CAIRGQVAYEQYF.